This T cell receptor (beta chain) was observed in a study of cytomegalovirus exposure and HLA in healthy donors. Findings and limits, study-wide: The study listed approximately 160 cytomegalovirus-associated TCR beta chains. Most TCR beta V segments were productive about 87% or about 30% of the time in an earlier analysis. Accurate HLA-A and HLA-B prediction from TCR beta sequences was reported for most subjects.

The PCR employed 60 Vbeta primers together with 13 Jbeta primers. The repertoire was sequenced with immunoSEQ multiplex PCR; TCRdb's copy has only in-frame clones and lacks some. The data contain more than 100,000 clones, around 80% of them singletons. Unmatched junction bases numbered 9, after V lost 4 bases and J lost 6 bases. The V gene's germline CDR1 is SGHNT and CDR2 YYREEE (reference sequence). The CDR3 covers 15 residues. This clone showed up just once. Its antigen is not known. This TCR was recovered from a man aged 50 to 60 in good health and CMV-seronegative. V is TRBV5-4 and J is TRBJ2-1; 8 bases are shared with TRBD2. The sequenced sample was PBMCs. The CDR3 DNA follows: TGTGCCAGCAGCGTGCCCGGGACTAGAGTCAATGAGCAGTTCTTC. Its translation is CASSVPGTRVNEQFF.